The TCR beta chain described here comes from a study of breast tumors, draining lymph nodes, adjacent tissues. Findings and limits, study-wide: Most tumor T cells seemingly derive from lymph node, then expand in tumor. Compared with lymph nodes, tumors were less diverse; compared with nontumor tissue, more. Data only fit, rather than demonstrated, lymph node origin of most tumor T cells. Luminal-like breast cancer showed significantly greater tumor-nontumor repertoire similarity than basal-like breast cancer did.

TCRdb analysed the multiplex PCR reads with MiXCR anew, one entry per CDR3 protein. In the table there are about 300,000 distinct CDR3 sequences, over 30% of which are singletons. The length of the CDR3 is 14 residues. V lost 3 bases to trimming and J lost 5 bases; unmatched junction nucleotides: 4. CDR1 is SGHVT and CDR2 is SQSDAQ in the germline V gene. Worth noting for this clonotype: Its antigen is not known.

Axillary draining lymph nodes of breast cancer patients supplied the node samples. The clonotype originates from a female donor with breast cancer. Some clones in this sample may be carry-over from other donors' samples. Specimen: axillary lymph node tissue. This chain uses TRBV7-4 with TRBJ1-5; TRBD1 aligns across 7 bases. The DNA for the CDR3 is TGTGCCAGCAGCTTTCGGACAGGCTATCAGCCCCAGCATTTT. Translating it yields CASSFRTGYQPQHF.